The 16 T cell receptor beta chains reported below all come from one sample, sequenced in a study of blood T cell repertoires in COVID-19. Sequencing used immunoSEQ multiplex PCR; TCRdb keeps in-frame clones, though not all of them. The sample has about 100,000 clones, roughly 92% seen once. Sequenced: peripheral blood. The receptors originated from a man between 65 and 80 years old with acute or convalescent COVID-19.

The chain is built from TRBV7-2 and TRBJ2-7; 12 bases fit TRBD2. Germline CDR1 SGHTA, CDR2 FQGNSA. Losses at the gene ends were 5 bases for V and 7 bases for J; bases not matched to a gene: 12. This CDR3 region has 16 residues. CDR3 sequence reads: CASSPRASGGALEQYF. DNA for the CDR3: TGTGCCAGCAGCCCCCGGGCTAGCGGGGGGGCGCTGGAGCAGTACTTC.

This chain connects TRBV4-1 to TRBJ1-2, with 9 bases that match TRBD1. This CDR3 region has 16 residues. After removal of 0 bases from V and 6 bases from J, the junction contained 8 bases not matched to a gene. The V gene's germline CDR1 is MGHRA and CDR2 YSYEKL. The DNA for the CDR3 is TGCGCCAGCAGCCAAGATTGGGGACAGGGTTATAATGGCTACACCTTC. Its translation: CASSQDWGQGYNGYTF.

The CDR3 DNA is TGCGCCAGCAGCCCCGCAGGGGGGAACACTGAAGCTTTCTTT. This codes for CASSPAGGNTEAFF. The chain employs TRBV5-1 and TRBJ1-1; 7 nucleotides agree with TRBD1. There are 14 residues in the CDR3. CDR1 and CDR2 from the germline V gene are SGHRS and YFSETQ. Unmatched junction bases numbered 4, after V lost 4 bases and J lost 1 base.

This clone is a singleton in its sample. V and J are TRBV2 and TRBJ1-1; no reliable D call. Germline V lookup: CDR1 SNHLY, CDR2 FYNNEI. V lost 6 bases and J lost 4, with 12 bases in between. The length of the CDR3 is 13 residues. The CDR3: CASRGERSTEAFF. CDR3 sequence (DNA): TGTGCCAGCAGGGGAGAGAGAAGCACTGAAGCTTTCTTT.

The V gene is TRBV3-1 (or the pseudogene TRBV3-2), the J gene TRBJ2-7, with 8 bases matching TRBD2. Germline lookup yields CDR1 LGHDT and CDR2 YNNKEL (reference sequence). V was pared by 4 bases and J by 3 bases, with 5 bases of the junction left unmatched. This CDR3 is built from 14 residues. CDR3 residues: CASSPAAGDYEQYF. In nucleotides, the CDR3 is TGTGCCAGCAGCCCTGCAGCGGGGGACTACGAGCAGTACTTC.

The CDR3 reads CAISESWGDTEAFF. CDR3 in DNA: TGTGCCATCAGTGAGTCGTGGGGAGACACTGAAGCTTTCTTT. The chain combines TRBV10-3 with TRBJ1-1; D gene ambiguous. CDR3 length: 14 residues. The V gene lost 0 bases and the J gene lost 3 bases, with 8 bases spanning the gap. Looked up from germline, CDR1 is ENHRY and CDR2 is SYGVKD.

The chain uses TRBV5-4 and TRBJ2-7, with 10 bases identical to TRBD1. The CDR3 loop spans 15 amino acids. The germline CDR1 and CDR2 sequences are SGHNT and YYREEE (reference sequence). V gave up 3 bases and J gave up 3 bases; unmatched junction bases: 6. In DNA form, the CDR3 reads TGTGCCAGCAGCTCTCCCCGGGACAGGGGCTACGAGCAGTACTTC. Translating it yields CASSSPRDRGYEQYF.

V is TRBV18 and J is TRBJ1-4; tentatively, D is TRBD1 (6 bases). V gave up 1 base and J gave up 3 bases, with 15 bases separating them. Germline assignment: CDR1 KGHSH and CDR2 LQKENI. This CDR3 comprises 17 residues. CDR3 sequence (DNA): TGTGCCAGCTCACCACTCCGTCAGGGGCAGTCTAATGAAAAACTGTTTTTT. Translated, it gives CASSPLRQGQSNEKLFF.

CDR3 in DNA: TGTGCCAGCAGTCTACAGGGGAAGGGCTACACCTTC. It encodes CASSLQGKGYTF. The chain carries TRBV28 and TRBJ1-2, with 7 bases matching TRBD1. The germline V gene encodes CDR1 MDHEN and CDR2 SYDVKM. There are 12 residues in the CDR3. Trimming at V came to 5 bases and at J to 8 bases, leaving 5 bases not matched to a gene.

J is TRBJ1-6 and V is TRBV12-2; the table's D call, TRBD1, was not checked against the DNA. TRBV12-2 constitutes a pseudogene. This CDR3 has 17 amino acids. CDR3 amino acids: CASRSGTGANINSPLHF. Written as DNA, the CDR3 is TGTGCAAGTCGGTCCGGGACAGGGGCAAACATTAATTCACCCCTCCACTTT.

The rearrangement links TRBV24-1 to TRBJ1-4; a weak D match, TRBD1 (5 bases). CDR3 length equals 12 residues. Between the trimmed V and J ends, which lost 0 bases and 15 bases, there was a span of 10 bases. Germline-derived CDR1 and CDR2 are KGHDR and SFDVKD. The CDR3 nucleotides are TGTGCCACCAGTGATTTGGCAGGGTGGATGTTTTTT. The encoded protein is CATSDLAGWMFF.

The CDR3 DNA sequence: TGTGCCAGCAGCTTAGTGGCTAGCGGGAGAGGTGAGCAGTTCTTC. Its translation: CASSLVASGRGEQFF. This chain connects TRBV11-2 to TRBJ2-1; TRBD2 matches 10 bases. Trimming cost V 1 base and J 9 bases; bases outside gene matches: 6. CDR1 is SGHAT, CDR2 FQNNGV, per germline. The CDR3 has 15 amino acids.

The J gene is TRBJ1-1, the V gene TRBV11-3; D might be TRBD1 (5 bases). The CDR3 consists of 14 residues. The V and J ends lost 3 bases and 3 bases respectively, with 11 bases between them. Germline CDR1 reads SGHNT; CDR2 reads YENEEA. The chain's CDR3 is CASSLSGGDTEAFF. DNA for the CDR3: TGTGCCAGCAGCTTGAGCGGAGGGGACACTGAAGCTTTCTTT.

V and J are TRBV5-1 and TRBJ1-2; D possibly corresponds to TRBD1 (6 bases). The germline V gene has CDR1 SGHRS and CDR2 YFSETQ. V was clipped by 0 bases and J by 4 bases, with 10 bases between them. The CDR3 is 14 residues long. The CDR3 nucleotides are TGCGCCAGCAGCTTGGAACAGGGTCGCTATGGCTACACCTTC. Translation: CASSLEQGRYGYTF.

The CDR3 bases are TGTGCCAGCAGCTTGACAGGGGCTGGAAACACCATATATTTT. Its translation is CASSLTGAGNTIYF. The chain couples TRBV7-9 to TRBJ1-3; 8 positions match TRBD1. Germline V lookup: CDR1 SEHNR, CDR2 FQNEAQ (reference sequence). V lost 3 bases and J lost 2; bases outside the gene matches: 0. This CDR3 region has 14 residues.

The rearrangement links TRBV5-1 to TRBJ2-2, with TRBD1 matching 8 bases. There are 14 residues in the CDR3. After removal of 5 bases from V and 4 bases from J, the junction contained 4 bases not matched to a gene. Germline CDR1 is SGHRS and CDR2 is YFSETQ. The CDR3 loop is CASRVQGATGELFF. The DNA for the CDR3 is TGCGCCAGCAGGGTGCAGGGGGCCACCGGGGAGCTGTTTTTT.